This TCR beta chain was captured by sequencing in a study of blood T cell repertoires in COVID-19 (TCRdb year 2020). At the level of the whole study: The collaborator samples originated in the United States, Italy and Spain and spanned the acute and convalescent phases of COVID-19. A de-identified subject ID, COVID-19 status, age in years and sex were almost always included in the sample metadata. The prospective study material was composed of cDNA or gDNA derived from T cells, B-cell-depleted T cells, or PBMCs. Where available, HLA class I and class II types were taken from metadata supplied by the sample provider and were not determined by assay-based typing. The repertoires were released in a freely available public database meant as a resource for research on the immune response to SARS-CoV-2. Subjects who had been exposed to COVID-19, were actively infected with it, or had recovered from it provided the deeply sampled blood TCRbeta repertoires that made up the dataset. The samples were drawn from the first 160 participants of the ongoing ImmuneRACE study and from 1,254 subjects provided by 6 global collaborators. Overall study results and their limits: Clinical and demographic metadata were provided uncurated, with the amount varying by source and participant.

A second Seattle source provided samples from volunteer blood donors who had recovered from COVID-19. Collaborating institutions collected whole blood in K2EDTA tubes following their own protocols. Collaborator samples were shipped for TCRbeta analysis as frozen whole blood, isolated PBMCs, or DNA extracted from either sample type. Note on this clone: Its specific antigen is unknown. There are no base qualities to consult, and no much larger clone falls within one base.

TCRbeta CDR3 regions were amplified from genomic DNA using the immunoSEQ Assay, a bias-controlled multiplex PCR. Per the authors' processing: Nucleated cell counts per sample were estimated from amplification of reference gene primers within the assay. Sequence reads were collapsed and filtered to measure the absolute abundance of every unique TCRbeta CDR3 rearrangement. For each sample, productive Simpson clonality was calculated as the square root of Simpson's diversity index across productive rearrangements. TCRdb took this table from immuneACCESS and kept in-frame rearrangements with V and J called. Such tables lack part of the clones; where checked against another copy, unresolved V genes explain under half of the gap, and the rest is unexplained. The V and J calls and clone size are taken from that table; D and trimming were inferred from the DNA. This sample comprises about 310,000 clones, about 87% of them detected only once. The top ten clonotypes cover approximately 8% of the sample.

The germline V gene encodes CDR1 SGHTA and CDR2 FQGNSA. The CDR3 starts with the cysteine, ends with the phenylalanine, and has 13 residues. CDR3 DNA only is kept here, 39 bases in frame from base 1. The V and J ends are trimmed by 4 bases and 4 bases, leaving 10 bases between them. Sequenced: peripheral blood. The clonotype originates from a woman aged 50 to 60 who had recovered from COVID-19. The V gene is TRBV7-2 and the J gene is TRBJ2-5; matching of 6 bases hints at TRBD2 as the D gene. Here is the DNA: TGTGCCAGCAGCTCCGGGGGAGGAGAGACCCAGTACTTC. This gives the protein CASSSGGGETQYF.